This TCR beta chain was found in a study of T cell changes during pregnancy in multiple sclerosis. TCRdb's copy holds only in-frame clones and misses some; the assay was immunoSEQ multiplex PCR. In the table there are under 70,000 clones, roughly 91% of which are singletons. The junction had 7 bases not matched to a gene; V was cut back by 5 bases and J by 6 bases. Germline V gene data show CDR1 as MNHEY and CDR2 as SMNVEV (reference sequence). CDR3 length: 13 residues. The chain joins TRBV27 to TRBJ2-7; 7 bases match TRBD1. The TCR comes from a female donor in good health, enrolled as a control in a pregnancy study. The sample here was peripheral blood, taken in the third trimester of pregnancy. This CDR3 reads CASSTGQRLEQYF. The DNA for the CDR3 is TGTGCCAGCAGTACGGGACAGCGTCTCGAGCAGTACTTC.